This entry lists 14 T cell receptor beta chains sequenced from one sample in a study of T cell responses to AZD1222 COVID-19 vaccine. Assay: immunoSEQ multiplex PCR; the TCRdb copy retains only in-frame clones and omits some. Among 90,000 to 130,000 clones, about four fifths were seen once, and the ten largest hold around 9.9%. The sequences come from peripheral blood, collected on day 0 of AZD1222 vaccination. The receptors stem from an adult in good health.

CDR3 sequence reads: CASSLRSGTGGAYEQYF. CDR3 nucleotide sequence: TGCGCCAGCAGCTTGCGGTCCGGGACAGGGGGCGCGTACGAGCAGTACTTC. The chain combines TRBV5-1 with TRBJ2-7, with 12 positions matching TRBD1. J was trimmed by 4 bases and V by 1 base; bases with no gene match: 9. Germline loops: CDR1 SGHRS, CDR2 YFSETQ. The CDR3 is made up of 17 amino acids.

The gene calls are TRBV6-5 and TRBJ2-2, with D possibly being TRBD2 (5 bases). The CDR3 length is 14 residues. Trimming cost V 7 bases and J 5 bases, with 14 bases left between them. Germline CDR1 reads MNHEY; CDR2 reads SVGAGI. This CDR3 is CASTPLGGTGELFF. CDR3 in DNA: TGTGCCAGCACCCCGTTAGGCGGGACCGGGGAGCTGTTTTTT.

For the CDR3, the DNA is TGTGCCAGCAGTACTTATGGACAGGCGAGGTGGGGGGCCAACGTCCTGACTTTC. This codes for CASSTYGQARWGANVLTF. The gene calls are TRBV28 and TRBJ2-6; 7 bases agree with TRBD1. This CDR3 has 18 residues. Looked up from germline, CDR1 is MDHEN and CDR2 is SYDVKM. After removal of 5 bases from V and 4 bases from J, the junction contained 14 bases not matched to a gene.

V and J are TRBV2 and TRBJ1-2; D is undetermined. CDR3 size: 15 residues. Trimming removed 0 bases from V and 2 bases from J, with 10 bases in between. CDR1 is SNHLY, CDR2 FYNNEI, per germline. The DNA of the CDR3 is TGTGCCAGCAGTGAAGCCTCAGGCAGGAACTATGGCTACACCTTC. This sequence encodes CASSEASGRNYGYTF. Full variable domain (outside the CDR3, taken from reference TRBV2 and TRBJ1-2): EPEVTQTPSHQVTQMGQEVILRCVPISNHLYFYWYRQILGQKVEFLVSFYNNEISEKSEIFDDQFSVERPDGSNFTLKIRSTKLEDSAMYFCASSEASGRNYGYTFGSGTRLTVV.

This chain uses TRBV28 with TRBJ1-5, with a tentative D call TRBD1 (5 bases). Germline V gene lookup returns CDR1 MDHEN and CDR2 SYDVKM. Trimming took off 6 bases at V and 0 bases at J, with 24 bases between the two ends. The CDR3 is made up of 19 amino acids. This CDR3 is CASRVSGTTSTTSNQPQHF. CDR3 sequence (DNA): TGTGCCAGCAGAGTTTCCGGGACTACTTCTACCACTAGCAATCAGCCCCAGCATTTT.

The rearrangement uses TRBV5-1 and TRBJ2-7; maybe TRBD2 (5 bases). Trimming cost V 0 bases and J 7 bases, with 14 bases left between them. The germline gives CDR1 SGHRS, CDR2 YFSETQ. The CDR3 sequence is 14 residues long. CDR3 amino acids: CASSLVTGSAEQYF. The CDR3 DNA sequence: TGCGCCAGCAGCTTGGTCACGGGGTCCGCTGAGCAGTACTTC.

This clone was recorded once. This chain connects TRBV7-8 to TRBJ1-1; no firm D call. The CDR3 is 13 amino acids. Trimming pared 1 base from V and 8 bases from J, leaving 11 bases between. CDR1 and CDR2 from the germline V gene are SGHVS and FQNEAQ. The DNA of the CDR3 is TGTGCCAGCAGCTTAGATAGAAGACGCGAAGCTTTCTTT. Translation gives CASSLDRRREAFF.

The V call is TRBV15, the J call TRBJ1-5, with D possibly being TRBD1 (5 bases). The length of the CDR3 is 15 residues. V was clipped by 1 base and J by 4 bases, with 11 bases between them. Germline CDR1 reads LNHNV; CDR2 reads YYDKDF (reference sequence). The CDR3 DNA follows: TGTGCCACCAGCAGAGGACAGCGGCATAATCAGCCCCAGCATTTT. Its translation: CATSRGQRHNQPQHF.

This clone has just a few counts. This sequence joins TRBV9 and TRBJ1-6; D ambiguous. The V end lost 3 bases, the J end lost 8 bases, and 6 bases lay between the germline ends. Germline lookup yields CDR1 SGDLS and CDR2 YYNGEE. The CDR3 consists of 12 residues. The CDR3 is CASSGVDSPLHF. DNA of the CDR3: TGTGCCAGCAGCGGAGTAGATTCACCCCTCCACTTT. Full variable domain (outside the CDR3, taken from reference TRBV9 and TRBJ1-6): DSGVTQTPKHLITATGQRVTLRCSPRSGDLSVYWYQQSLDQGLQFLIQYYNGEERAKGNILERFSAQQFPDLHSELNLSSLELGDSALYFCASSGVDSPLHFGNGTRLTVT.

The chain uses TRBV11-3 and TRBJ1-6; D gene ambiguous. V gave up 4 bases and J gave up 1 base, with 5 bases separating them. Germline CDR1 SGHNT, CDR2 YENEEA. The CDR3 loop spans 14 amino acids. This CDR3 is CASSYESYNSPLHF. For the CDR3, the DNA is TGTGCCAGCAGCTATGAGTCCTATAATTCACCCCTCCACTTT.

The gene calls are TRBV18 and TRBJ2-3; 8 nucleotides agree with TRBD1. The CDR3 is made up of 16 amino acids. Germline CDR1 reads KGHSH; CDR2 reads LQKENI. With V trimmed by 2 bases and J by 5 bases, 9 bases remained unmatched. CDR3 DNA sequence: TGTGCCAGCTCACCAATTTCAGGGGGCGCAGAAGATACGCAGTATTTT. It encodes CASSPISGGAEDTQYF.

Ten or more counts support this clone. The rearrangement joins TRBV6-1 to TRBJ2-1, with TRBD2 identical over 15 bases. Germline trimming cut 4 bases from V and 7 bases from J; bases unmatched to any gene: 8. CDR3 length: 17 amino acids. CDR1 and CDR2 (germline): MNHNS, SASEGT. For the CDR3, the DNA is TGTGCCAGCAGTGCCCGGACTAGCGGGAGGGCCGGAAATGAGCAGTTCTTC. It yields the protein CASSARTSGRAGNEQFF.

J is TRBJ1-3 and V is TRBV2; no clear D. CDR3 length: 11 residues. Germline V CDR1 and CDR2: SNHLY, FYNNEI. Trimming removed 2 bases at V and 10 bases at J, with 6 bases between. CDR3 in amino acids: CASSERSTIYF. CDR3 bases: TGTGCCAGCAGTGAAAGGTCAACCATATATTTT.

The J gene is TRBJ2-4, the V gene TRBV28; 8 bases line up with TRBD1. J gave up 4 bases and V 3 bases, and 2 bases lay outside the gene matches. CDR1 and CDR2 (germline): MDHEN, SYDVKM. The CDR3 has 14 amino acids. The CDR3 here is CASSFRGLKNIQYF. In DNA form, the CDR3 reads TGTGCCAGCAGTTTCAGGGGGCTTAAAAACATTCAGTACTTC.